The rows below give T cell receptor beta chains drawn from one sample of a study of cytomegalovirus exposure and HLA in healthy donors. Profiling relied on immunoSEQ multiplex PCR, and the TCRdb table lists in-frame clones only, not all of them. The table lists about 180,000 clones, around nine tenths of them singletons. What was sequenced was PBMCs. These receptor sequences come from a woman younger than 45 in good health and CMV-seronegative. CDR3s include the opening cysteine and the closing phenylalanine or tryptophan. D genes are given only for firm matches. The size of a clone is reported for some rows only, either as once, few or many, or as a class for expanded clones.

CDR3nt: TGTGCCACCAGCAGTCCCAGTCACGCAGAGGGCCAGTACTTC
CDR3aa: CATSSPSHAEGQYF
abundance: .
j_gene: TRBJ2-5
d_gene: .
v_gene: TRBV15

CDR3nt: TGTGCCAGCAGCTCAAAACAGGGGGTGTCACTCACTGAAGCTTTCTTT
CDR3aa: CASSSKQGVSLTEAFF
abundance: .
j_gene: TRBJ1-1
d_gene: TRBD1
v_gene: TRBV7-9

CDR3nt: TGTGCCACCAGTAGGGGGATCACTGAAGCTTTCTTT
CDR3aa: CATSRGITEAFF
abundance: once
j_gene: TRBJ1-1
d_gene: .
v_gene: TRBV6-5

CDR3nt: TGTGCCTGGAGTTATGGACAGGGTTTCTACGAGCAGTACTTC
CDR3aa: CAWSYGQGFYEQYF
abundance: .
j_gene: TRBJ2-7
d_gene: TRBD1
v_gene: TRBV30

CDR3nt: TGTGCCAGCAGACAGGGGAACACTGAAGCTTTCTTT
CDR3aa: CASRQGNTEAFF
abundance: .
j_gene: TRBJ1-1
d_gene: .
v_gene: TRBV2

CDR3nt: TGTGCCAGCAGCTTAGGACAGGAGCAGTTCTTC
CDR3aa: CASSLGQEQFF
abundance: .
j_gene: TRBJ2-1
d_gene: .
v_gene: TRBV7-9

CDR3nt: TGTGCCAGTAGTATCGGGCCAGGGCAAGAGACCCAGTACTTC
CDR3aa: CASSIGPGQETQYF
abundance: many
j_gene: TRBJ2-5
d_gene: .
v_gene: TRBV19

CDR3nt: TGTGCCAGCAGCTTAGTCCCTAGCGGGGGGGTATTTTTCGAGCAGTACTTC
CDR3aa: CASSLVPSGGVFFEQYF
abundance: .
j_gene: TRBJ2-7
d_gene: TRBD2
v_gene: TRBV7-2

CDR3nt: TGTGCCAGCAGCTTAGAGAGGTCTAACTATGGCTACACCTTC
CDR3aa: CASSLERSNYGYTF
abundance: .
j_gene: TRBJ1-2
d_gene: .
v_gene: TRBV11-2

CDR3nt: TGTGCCAGCAGTGAAGTCAGGGGTCTAAGCGGCAATCAGCCCCAGCATTTT
CDR3aa: CASSEVRGLSGNQPQHF
abundance: .
j_gene: TRBJ1-5
d_gene: .
v_gene: TRBV6-1

CDR3nt: TGTGCCAGCAGAACAGGGGGCGTATCGGGTAATGAAAAACTGTTTTTT
CDR3aa: CASRTGGVSGNEKLFF
abundance: few
j_gene: TRBJ1-4
d_gene: TRBD1
v_gene: TRBV2

CDR3nt: TGTGCCAGCAGTTACTCAGAATACAGGGGTGGCTACACCTTC
CDR3aa: CASSYSEYRGGYTF
abundance: .
j_gene: TRBJ1-2
d_gene: TRBD1
v_gene: TRBV6-5

CDR3nt: TGTGCCAGCTCACCACCGTTGGGACACACCCTGGGCTACACCTTC
CDR3aa: CASSPPLGHTLGYTF
abundance: .
j_gene: TRBJ1-2
d_gene: .
v_gene: TRBV18

CDR3nt: TGTGCCAGCAGCTCTCGCAGACAGGGTCCCAATCAGCCCCAGCATTTT
CDR3aa: CASSSRRQGPNQPQHF
abundance: .
j_gene: TRBJ1-5
d_gene: TRBD1
v_gene: TRBV13

CDR3nt: TGTGCCAGCAGTCAGCGGGGGAACTCCTACAATGAGCAGTTCTTC
CDR3aa: CASSQRGNSYNEQFF
abundance: .
j_gene: TRBJ2-1
d_gene: TRBD2
v_gene: TRBV2

CDR3nt: TGTGCCAGCTCACCACCGGGGCCCAAGACTAACTATGGCTACACCTTC
CDR3aa: CASSPPGPKTNYGYTF
abundance: .
j_gene: TRBJ1-2
d_gene: .
v_gene: TRBV18

CDR3nt: TGTGCCAGCAGGGCGGGGGCCATCACCGGGGAGCTGTTTTTT
CDR3aa: CASRAGAITGELFF
abundance: .
j_gene: TRBJ2-2
d_gene: .
v_gene: TRBV6-4

CDR3nt: TGTGCCAGCAGTGATTTCTCCGAGCAGTACTTC
CDR3aa: CASSDFSEQYF
abundance: .
j_gene: TRBJ2-7
d_gene: .
v_gene: TRBV25-1

CDR3nt: TGTGCCAGCAGTTTAGGCGGGACGAACACTGAAGCTTTCTTT
CDR3aa: CASSLGGTNTEAFF
abundance: .
j_gene: TRBJ1-1
d_gene: .
v_gene: TRBV27

CDR3nt: TGTGCCAGCAGCCCGTTGGGACTAGAGGATTGTCCCCGCAGGGAGACCCAGTACTTC
CDR3aa: CASSPLGLEDCPRRETQYF
abundance: .
j_gene: TRBJ2-5
d_gene: .
v_gene: TRBV12-1

CDR3nt: TGTGCCAGCAGCTTACTAGTCTTCCAGGGCATATTTGGTCAGCCCCAGCATTTT
CDR3aa: CASSLLVFQGIFGQPQHF
abundance: .
j_gene: TRBJ1-5
d_gene: .
v_gene: TRBV7-2

CDR3nt: TGTGCCAGTAACCTAGCGGGGGCCGGGGGCACAGATACGCAGTATTTT
CDR3aa: CASNLAGAGGTDTQYF
abundance: .
j_gene: TRBJ2-3
d_gene: TRBD2
v_gene: TRBV19

CDR3nt: TGTGCCAGCAGCCAAGGGACAGGGCTGAACACTGAAGCTTTCTTT
CDR3aa: CASSQGTGLNTEAFF
abundance: .
j_gene: TRBJ1-1
d_gene: TRBD1
v_gene: TRBV7-8

CDR3nt: TGTGCCAGCAGCATACGGGGGAATGAGCAGTTCTTC
CDR3aa: CASSIRGNEQFF
abundance: once
j_gene: TRBJ2-1
d_gene: .
v_gene: TRBV7-8

CDR3nt: TGCGCCAGCATGGAGCGGGGGGTGAGCGGCACCGGGGAGCTGTTTTTT
CDR3aa: CASMERGVSGTGELFF
abundance: once
j_gene: TRBJ2-2
d_gene: TRBD2
v_gene: TRBV4-3

CDR3nt: TGTGCCAGCAGAGAACCCTCTAGCGGGGGCTCCTACAATGAGCAGTTCTTC
CDR3aa: CASREPSSGGSYNEQFF
abundance: .
j_gene: TRBJ2-1
d_gene: TRBD2
v_gene: TRBV6-1

CDR3nt: TGTGCCAGCAGTGGAGACAGCTATACGCAGTATTTT
CDR3aa: CASSGDSYTQYF
abundance: .
j_gene: TRBJ2-3
d_gene: .
v_gene: TRBV2

CDR3nt: TGTGCCAGTAGCCTTGAGGGGCGGGGGGGCCACAATGAGCAGTTCTTC
CDR3aa: CASSLEGRGGHNEQFF
abundance: .
j_gene: TRBJ2-1
d_gene: TRBD2
v_gene: TRBV19

CDR3nt: TGCGCCAGCAGCTTGGGTGGGGCCCTTAAGCAAGAGACCCAGTACTTC
CDR3aa: CASSLGGALKQETQYF
abundance: .
j_gene: TRBJ2-5
d_gene: .
v_gene: TRBV5-1

CDR3nt: TGTGCCAGCAGCCCACCCCGGACAGGGGGCATAGATGAGCAGTTCTTC
CDR3aa: CASSPPRTGGIDEQFF
abundance: .
j_gene: TRBJ2-1
d_gene: TRBD1
v_gene: TRBV5-6

CDR3nt: TGTGCCAGCAGCCGTGGACAGAAGTCTATTGAAGCTTTCTTT
CDR3aa: CASSRGQKSIEAFF
abundance: .
j_gene: TRBJ1-1
d_gene: .
v_gene: TRBV6-5

CDR3nt: TGTGCCAGCAGTGCCTTTTTCACAGGGTTTGCTGGCTACACCTTC
CDR3aa: CASSAFFTGFAGYTF
abundance: .
j_gene: TRBJ1-2
d_gene: .
v_gene: TRBV6-4

CDR3nt: TGTGCCAGTACGAATGGGGAGGAGGGGACCTACGAGCAGTACTTC
CDR3aa: CASTNGEEGTYEQYF
abundance: .
j_gene: TRBJ2-7
d_gene: .
v_gene: TRBV5-4

CDR3nt: TGTGCCAGTAGTAGGGCCAAAACCACAGATACGCAGTATTTT
CDR3aa: CASSRAKTTDTQYF
abundance: .
j_gene: TRBJ2-3
d_gene: .
v_gene: TRBV19

CDR3nt: TGTGCCATTTACGACAGGGGGCCTAATGGCTACACCTTC
CDR3aa: CAIYDRGPNGYTF
abundance: .
j_gene: TRBJ1-2
d_gene: TRBD1
v_gene: TRBV10-3

CDR3nt: TGCGCCAGCAGCTTGGGGACAGGGAGAGTCGAGCAGTACTTC
CDR3aa: CASSLGTGRVEQYF
abundance: .
j_gene: TRBJ2-7
d_gene: TRBD1
v_gene: TRBV5-1

CDR3nt: TGTGCCAGCTCCCAATTACAGGGGGAGACGGATGGCTACACCTTC
CDR3aa: CASSQLQGETDGYTF
abundance: .
j_gene: TRBJ1-2
d_gene: TRBD1
v_gene: TRBV18

CDR3nt: TGCACCAGCAGCCCATCCTCGGGACAGCCATGCACAGATACGCAGTATTTT
CDR3aa: CTSSPSSGQPCTDTQYF
abundance: .
j_gene: TRBJ2-3
d_gene: .
v_gene: TRBV1

CDR3nt: TGCACCAGCAGCACCCGCTACCGCAGGGGACAGACAATATCCCTGGGAGCTCGGAACGAGCAGTACTTC
CDR3aa: CTSSTRYRRGQTISLGARNEQYF
abundance: .
j_gene: TRBJ2-7
d_gene: .
v_gene: TRBV1

CDR3nt: TGTGCCAGCAGCACCCGACTAGCGGGGGGGCCGAGAGATACGCAGTATTTT
CDR3aa: CASSTRLAGGPRDTQYF
abundance: once
j_gene: TRBJ2-3
d_gene: .
v_gene: TRBV12-1

CDR3nt: TGCGCCAGCAGCTCCCCGGACAGGTCCGGAGAGACCCAGTACTTC
CDR3aa: CASSSPDRSGETQYF
abundance: .
j_gene: TRBJ2-5
d_gene: TRBD1
v_gene: TRBV5-1

CDR3nt: TGTGCCAGCAGCCAAGGGACAGGGGCCTACGAGCAGTACTTC
CDR3aa: CASSQGTGAYEQYF
abundance: .
j_gene: TRBJ2-7
d_gene: TRBD1
v_gene: TRBV5-6

CDR3nt: TGCGCCAGCAGCTCGGGTAGGGGGCTCTACGAGCAGTACTTC
CDR3aa: CASSSGRGLYEQYF
abundance: .
j_gene: TRBJ2-7
d_gene: TRBD1
v_gene: TRBV5-1

CDR3nt: TGTGCCACCGGACATTTCGGGACAGGGATCTACGAGCAGTACTTC
CDR3aa: CATGHFGTGIYEQYF
abundance: .
j_gene: TRBJ2-7
d_gene: TRBD1
v_gene: TRBV15

CDR3nt: TGCGCCAGCAGCCAAGACTACACCGGGGAGCTGTTTTTT
CDR3aa: CASSQDYTGELFF
abundance: .
j_gene: TRBJ2-2
d_gene: .
v_gene: TRBV4-1

CDR3nt: TGTGCCAGCAGTCCCGGGGGGGCGAGGAATGAGCAGTTCTTC
CDR3aa: CASSPGGARNEQFF
abundance: .
j_gene: TRBJ2-1
d_gene: TRBD2
v_gene: TRBV6-5

CDR3nt: TGTGCCAGCAGCCCGGCCGGGGAGCTGTTTTTT
CDR3aa: CASSPAGELFF
abundance: .
j_gene: TRBJ2-2
d_gene: .
v_gene: TRBV11-2